The source of this TCR beta chain is a study of OX40 agonist ivuxolimab in advanced cancers. Overall study findings and caveats: Nonresponders, in some cases, also had low normalized T-cell clonal expansion.

Autoimmune disease history or systemic immunosuppression led to patient exclusion. The CDR3 runs 21 residues. Concerning this clone itself: Its antigen is as yet unknown.

The data were produced by immunoSEQ multiplex PCR, yet TCRdb's version contains in-frame clones alone and is incomplete. This sample has some 35,000 clones, with around 86% found just once. This clonotype was obtained from an adult with an advanced solid tumor such as melanoma, head and neck, liver or kidney cancer. The J gene is TRBJ2-4, the V gene TRBV1. TRBV1 is annotated as a pseudogene. Specimen: CD4+ or CD8+ T cells sorted from blood, collected in a trial of the OX40 agonist ivuxolimab. Here the CDR3 reads CTSSPSLGFSPSPLAKNIQYF. As DNA, the CDR3 is TGCACCAGCAGCCCTTCACTTGGGTTTTCTCCCAGCCCCCTAGCCAAAAACATTCAGTACTTC.